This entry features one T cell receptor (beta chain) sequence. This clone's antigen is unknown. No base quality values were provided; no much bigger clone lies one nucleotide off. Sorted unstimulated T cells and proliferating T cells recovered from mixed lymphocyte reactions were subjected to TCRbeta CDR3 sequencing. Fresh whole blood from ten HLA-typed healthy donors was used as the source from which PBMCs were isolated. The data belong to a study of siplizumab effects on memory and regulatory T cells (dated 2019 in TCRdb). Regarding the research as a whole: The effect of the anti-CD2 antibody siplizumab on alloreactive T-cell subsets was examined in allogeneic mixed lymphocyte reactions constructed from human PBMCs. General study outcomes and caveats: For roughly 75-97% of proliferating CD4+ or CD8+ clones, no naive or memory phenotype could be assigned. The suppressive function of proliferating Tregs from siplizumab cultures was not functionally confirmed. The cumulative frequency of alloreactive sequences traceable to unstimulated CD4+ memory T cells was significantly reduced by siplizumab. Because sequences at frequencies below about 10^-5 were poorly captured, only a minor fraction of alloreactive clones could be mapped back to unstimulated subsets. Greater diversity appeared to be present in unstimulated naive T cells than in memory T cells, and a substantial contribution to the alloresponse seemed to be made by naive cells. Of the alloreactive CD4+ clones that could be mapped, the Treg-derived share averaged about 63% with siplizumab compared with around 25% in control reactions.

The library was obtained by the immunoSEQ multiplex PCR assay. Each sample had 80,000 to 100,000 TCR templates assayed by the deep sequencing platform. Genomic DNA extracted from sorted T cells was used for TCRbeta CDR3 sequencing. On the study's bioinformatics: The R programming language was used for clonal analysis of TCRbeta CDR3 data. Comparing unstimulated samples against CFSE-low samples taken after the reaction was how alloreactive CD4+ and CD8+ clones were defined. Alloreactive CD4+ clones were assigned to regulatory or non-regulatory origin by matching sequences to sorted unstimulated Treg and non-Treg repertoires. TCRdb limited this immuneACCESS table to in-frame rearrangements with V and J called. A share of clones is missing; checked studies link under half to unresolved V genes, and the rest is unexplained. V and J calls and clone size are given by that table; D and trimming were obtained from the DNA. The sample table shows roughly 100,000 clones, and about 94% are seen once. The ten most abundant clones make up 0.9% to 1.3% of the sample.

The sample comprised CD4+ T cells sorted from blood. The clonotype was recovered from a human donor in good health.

In nucleotide form, the sequence is TGTGCCAGCAGACAGACCGGGACAGCCTCAATGGGGAATGAGCAGTTCTTC. This encodes CASRQTGTASMGNEQFF. The sequence joins TRBV25-1 to TRBJ2-1, with 7 junctional bases fitting TRBD1. The CDR3 spans 17 residues, from the cysteine through the phenylalanine. The CDR3 DNA has 51 bases and is translated from base 1. V trim: 6 bases; J trim: 7 bases; unmatched bases: 18. Sequences MGHDK (CDR1) and SYGVNS (CDR2) are obtained from the germline V gene.